This TCR beta chain was identified in a study of blood T cell repertoires in COVID-19. Study-level information: Some COVID-19 samples were acute and others convalescent; all came from the United States, Italy and Spain. The analysed material was cDNA or gDNA that came from T cells, B-cell-depleted T cells, or PBMCs.

CDR1 is MNHEY, CDR2 SVGAGI, per germline. Trimming took off 6 bases at V and 4 bases at J, with 7 bases between the two ends. The CDR3 totals 12 residues. The authors' processing: Reference gene primer amplification yielded estimated nucleated cell counts. TCRdb's copy holds only in-frame clones and misses some; the assay was immunoSEQ multiplex PCR. The V and J calls and clone size were taken over from that table, and D and trimming were inferred from the DNA. The repertoire consists of about 20,000 clones, with approximately 91% occurring once and the leading ten covering roughly 15%. Sequenced material: peripheral blood. This chain joins TRBV6-5 and TRBJ2-1; tentative D call: TRBD2 (6 bases). This sequence originates from a human donor in a cohort sampled during active COVID-19. The CDR3 DNA follows: TGTGCCAGCAGGGCGGGGTACAATGAGCAGTTCTTC. It specifies CASRAGYNEQFF.